This T cell receptor beta chain was sequenced for a study of OX40 agonist ivuxolimab in advanced cancers. Across the whole study: The eligibility criteria allowed prior anti-PD-1, anti-PD-L1 or anti-CTLA-4 therapy, and approximately 42% had some. The study reported partial responses in three patients: one hepatocellular carcinoma, two cutaneous melanoma.

Produced via immunoSEQ multiplex PCR; TCRdb's table is partial and in-frame only. Of about 50,000 clones listed, around 87% were seen once; the top ten hold approximately 11%. General study points: Relative to CD4+, CD8+ T cells held more expanded clones on average.

Note on this clone: Its antigen is unidentified.

The germline gives CDR1 MDHEN, CDR2 SYDVKM. Between the trimmed V and J ends, which lost 6 bases and 4 bases, there was a span of 22 bases. The CDR3 spans 16 residues. The source material was CD4+ or CD8+ T cells sorted from blood, sampled in a trial of the OX40 agonist ivuxolimab. This TCR was recovered from an adult with an advanced solid tumor such as melanoma, head and neck, liver or kidney cancer. The chain has TRBV28 and TRBJ2-7; no definite D call. The CDR3, as DNA: TGTGCCAGCAGCCTAATGACACGGCTGAGATCTTACGAGCAGTACTTC. It codes for CASSLMTRLRSYEQYF.